The rows below give T cell receptor beta chains drawn from one sample of a study of a mutant IDH1 vaccine in newly diagnosed glioma. For these TCRs, the target antigens are not known. Method: immunoSEQ multiplex PCR; TCRdb's copy keeps in-frame clones and lacks some. The sample holds 65,000 to 85,000 clones, around 84% seen once. The source material was PBMCs, sampled from a glioma patient whose treatment included an IDH1 peptide vaccine. The source of these receptors is a man in his thirties or forties with glioma. Both conserved end residues are part of each CDR3. Fields, in order: V gene, J gene, CDR3 protein.

>TRBV4-1|TRBJ1-1
CASSPIWTNTEAFF
>TRBV10-3|TRBJ2-7
CAISEAGLAEYEQYF
>TRBV9|TRBJ1-2
CASSVEGRANYGYTF
>TRBV7-2|TRBJ1-3
CASSLGGERRNTIYF
>TRBV7-9|TRBJ2-5
CASSPLSPGQGWETQYF
>TRBV2|TRBJ1-1
CASSGDLTFRAFF
>TRBV20-1|TRBJ2-1
CSLTGYNEQFF
>TRBV21-1|TRBJ1-3
CASTLGPGYSGNTIYF
>TRBV7-9|TRBJ2-1
CAEQDGAYNEQFF
>TRBV6-5|TRBJ1-5
CASSVPGGFQPQHF
>TRBV15|TRBJ2-3
CATSRARTSGGVYGTDTQYF
>TRBV5-5|TRBJ2-1
CASIGGDPSYNEQFF
>TRBV5-1|TRBJ1-5
CASSSDGTLNQPQHF
>TRBV21-1|TRBJ2-5
CASSRKTQYF
>TRBV19|TRBJ2-7
CASSTGSAYEQYF
>TRBV6-1|TRBJ1-4
CASSDRDRANEKLFF
>TRBV6-1|TRBJ2-5
CASSEGDGFQWTQYF
>TRBV29-1|TRBJ2-3
CGIRGGRGADTQYF
>TRBV7-9|TRBJ2-3
CASSSSTRTDTQYF
>TRBV19|TRBJ2-5
CASKNRGQETQYF
>TRBV6-5|TRBJ2-5
CASSDDRNQETQYF
>TRBV10-3|TRBJ2-7
CAISEWTYEQYF
>TRBV9|TRBJ1-1
CASRGNWNTEAFF
>TRBV5-4|TRBJ2-7
CASSFSPPTNYEQYF
>TRBV18|TRBJ2-7
CASSPPGVRIEQYF
>TRBV7-2|TRBJ1-1
CASRAAVLDTEAFF
>TRBV5-6|TRBJ1-6
CASTIQQGTYNSPLHF
>TRBV6-5|TRBJ1-5
CASSYSNRGNQPQHF
>TRBV4-1|TRBJ2-7
CASSQEGSGKVYEQYF
>TRBV20-1|TRBJ2-7
CSAQVSYEQYF
>TRBV27|TRBJ1-5
CASSELTDDQPQHF
>TRBV10-3|TRBJ1-2
CAQDSSESGQIDGYTF
>TRBV5-4|TRBJ2-7
CASSQDLAYEQYF
>TRBV19|TRBJ2-7
CASSHRDRIAYEQYF
>TRBV28|TRBJ2-7
CASIEDSSYEQYF
>TRBV7-2|TRBJ2-7
CASSAPPGTSIYEQYF
>TRBV10-1|TRBJ2-1
CASSAGETSGKPYNEQFF
>TRBV27|-
CASSPPSAGKYEQYF
>TRBV7-2|TRBJ2-1
CASSLVDLDEQFF
>TRBV9|TRBJ2-5
CASSVTSGSGETQYF
>TRBV5-1|TRBJ2-5
CASSLSGKETQYF
>TRBV6-1|TRBJ1-5
CASSTGGGNQPQHF
>TRBV7-9|TRBJ2-1
CASSLALAGNNEQFF
>TRBV6-6|TRBJ2-7
CASSYSGGAREQYF
>TRBV30|TRBJ1-2
CAWGGVYGYTF
>TRBV7-9|TRBJ1-3
CASSPVYRALSGNTIYF
>TRBV5-5|TRBJ2-1
CASSGRPGAFSSYNEQFF
>TRBV4-3|TRBJ2-1
CASSQYYRDTHNEQFF
>TRBV15|TRBJ2-1
CATSARASIEQFF
>TRBV29-1|TRBJ2-5
CSAGGDGGETQYF
>TRBV28|TRBJ1-5
CASSSGPREQPQHF
>TRBV19|TRBJ1-5
CASSIGDGSNQPQHF
>TRBV9|TRBJ2-4
CASSDFDRAGKNIQYF
>TRBV18|TRBJ1-2
CASSPGTGSYGYTF
>TRBV7-3|TRBJ2-3
CASSPQGATDTQYF